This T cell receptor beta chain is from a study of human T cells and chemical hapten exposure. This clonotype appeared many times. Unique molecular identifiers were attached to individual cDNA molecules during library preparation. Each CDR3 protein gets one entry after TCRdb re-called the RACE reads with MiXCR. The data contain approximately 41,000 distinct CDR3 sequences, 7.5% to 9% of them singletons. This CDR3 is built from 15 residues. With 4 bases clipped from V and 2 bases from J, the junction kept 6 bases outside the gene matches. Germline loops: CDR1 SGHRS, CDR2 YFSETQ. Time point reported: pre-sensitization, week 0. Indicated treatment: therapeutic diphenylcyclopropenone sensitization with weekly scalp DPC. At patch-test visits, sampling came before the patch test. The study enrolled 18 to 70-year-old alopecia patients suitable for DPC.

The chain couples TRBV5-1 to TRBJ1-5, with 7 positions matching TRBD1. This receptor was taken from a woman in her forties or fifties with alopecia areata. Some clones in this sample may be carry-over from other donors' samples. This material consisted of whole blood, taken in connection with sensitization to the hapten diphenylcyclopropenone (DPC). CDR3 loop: CASSMGTGGNQPQHF. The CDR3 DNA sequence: TGCGCCAGCAGCATGGGAACAGGGGGCAATCAGCCCCAGCATTTT.